This T cell receptor (beta chain) was profiled in a study of blood T cell repertoires in COVID-19. Whole-study context: Samples came from the United States, Italy and Spain, spanning acute and convalescent COVID-19.

The CDR3 has 13 residues. The germline gives CDR1 SGHNT, CDR2 YYREEE (reference sequence). With 4 bases removed from V and 5 bases from J, the gap between germline ends came to 11 bases. In the original analysis: Quantification of nucleated cells was approximated via reference gene primer amplification. TCRdb's table, derived via immunoSEQ multiplex PCR, lists solely in-frame clones and lacks some. V and J calls and clone size are given by that table; D and trimming were obtained from the DNA. The table has around 270,000 clones, about 90% seen once. The sequence was collected from a woman aged 50 to 60 with acute or convalescent COVID-19. The sequenced sample consisted of peripheral blood. The chain employs TRBV5-4 and TRBJ2-3; tentative D call: TRBD2 (6 bases). This chain's CDR3 is CASSGGVGDTQYF. Written as DNA, the CDR3 is TGTGCCAGCAGCGGCGGGGTCGGAGATACGCAGTATTTT.